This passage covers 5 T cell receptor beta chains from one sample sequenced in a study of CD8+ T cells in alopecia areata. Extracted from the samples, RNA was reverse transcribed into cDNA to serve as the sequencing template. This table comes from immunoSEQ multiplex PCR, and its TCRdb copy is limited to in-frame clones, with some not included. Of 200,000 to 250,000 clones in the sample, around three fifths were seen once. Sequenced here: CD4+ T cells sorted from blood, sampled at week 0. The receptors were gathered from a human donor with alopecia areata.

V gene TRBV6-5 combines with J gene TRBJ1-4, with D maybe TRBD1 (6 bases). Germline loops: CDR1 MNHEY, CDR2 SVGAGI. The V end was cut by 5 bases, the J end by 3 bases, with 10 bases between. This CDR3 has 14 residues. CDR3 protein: CASSPSGANEKLFF. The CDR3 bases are TGTGCCAGCAGTCCGTCAGGGGCTAATGAAAAACTGTTTTTT.

CDR3 sequence (DNA): TGTGCCAGCAGCCCGCCTAGCGGCCAAGAGACCCAGTACTTC. Its translation is CASSPPSGQETQYF. The chain employs TRBV7-9 and TRBJ2-5; 7 bases align to TRBD2. The CDR3 totals 14 residues. V gave up 5 bases and J gave up 1 base; unmatched junction bases: 4. CDR1 and CDR2 from the germline V gene are SEHNR and FQNEAQ (reference sequence).

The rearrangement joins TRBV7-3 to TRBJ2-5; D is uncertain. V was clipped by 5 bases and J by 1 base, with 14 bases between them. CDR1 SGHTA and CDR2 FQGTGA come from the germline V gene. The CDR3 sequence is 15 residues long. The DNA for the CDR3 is TGTGCCAGCAGCCCCATATCGGGCGGCCAAGAGACCCAGTACTTC. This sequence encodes CASSPISGGQETQYF.

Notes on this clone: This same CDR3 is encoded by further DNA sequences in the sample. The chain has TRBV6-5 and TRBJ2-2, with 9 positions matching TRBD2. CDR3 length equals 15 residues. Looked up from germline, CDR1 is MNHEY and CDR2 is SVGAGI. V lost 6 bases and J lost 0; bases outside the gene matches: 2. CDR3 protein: CASSLAGANTGELFF. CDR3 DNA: TGTGCCAGCAGCTTAGCGGGGGCGAACACCGGGGAGCTGTTTTTT.

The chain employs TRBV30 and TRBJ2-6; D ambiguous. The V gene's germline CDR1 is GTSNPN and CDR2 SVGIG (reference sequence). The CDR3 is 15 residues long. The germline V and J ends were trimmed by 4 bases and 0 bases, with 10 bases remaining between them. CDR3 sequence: CAWNSPPSGANVLTF. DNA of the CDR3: TGTGCCTGGAATAGCCCTCCCTCTGGGGCCAACGTCCTGACTTTC.